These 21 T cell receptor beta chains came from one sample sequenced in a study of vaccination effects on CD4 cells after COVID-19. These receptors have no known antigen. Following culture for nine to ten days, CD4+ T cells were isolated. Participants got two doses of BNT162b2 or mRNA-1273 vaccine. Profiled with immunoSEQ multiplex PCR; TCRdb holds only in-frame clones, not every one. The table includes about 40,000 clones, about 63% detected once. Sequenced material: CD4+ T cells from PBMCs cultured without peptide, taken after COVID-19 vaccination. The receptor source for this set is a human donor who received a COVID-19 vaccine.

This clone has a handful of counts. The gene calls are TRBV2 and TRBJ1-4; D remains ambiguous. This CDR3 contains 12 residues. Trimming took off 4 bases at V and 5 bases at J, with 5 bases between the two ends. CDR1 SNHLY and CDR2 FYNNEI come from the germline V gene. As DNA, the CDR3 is TGTGCCAGCAGTGTGGGAAATGAAAAACTGTTTTTT. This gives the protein CASSVGNEKLFF.

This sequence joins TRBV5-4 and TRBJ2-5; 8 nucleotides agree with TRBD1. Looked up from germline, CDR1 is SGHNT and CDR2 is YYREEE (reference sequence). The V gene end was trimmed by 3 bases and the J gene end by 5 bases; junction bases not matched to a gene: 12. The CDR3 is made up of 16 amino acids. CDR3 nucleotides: TGTGCCAGCAGCTCCCCGGACAGGGCGAGAGGGGAGACCCAGTACTTC. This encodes CASSSPDRARGETQYF. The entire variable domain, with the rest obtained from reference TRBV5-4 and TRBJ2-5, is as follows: ETGVTQSPTHLIKTRGQQVTLRCSSQSGHNTVSWYQQALGQGPQFIFQYYREEENGRGNFPPRFSGLQFPNYSSELNVNALELDDSALYLCASSSPDRARGETQYFGPGTRLLVL.

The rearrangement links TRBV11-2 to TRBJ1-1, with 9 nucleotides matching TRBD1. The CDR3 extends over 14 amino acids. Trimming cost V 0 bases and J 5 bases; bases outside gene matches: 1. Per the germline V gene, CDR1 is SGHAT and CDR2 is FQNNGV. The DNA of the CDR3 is TGTGCCAGCAGCTTAGAGGGACAGGGTACTGAAGCTTTCTTT. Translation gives CASSLEGQGTEAFF.

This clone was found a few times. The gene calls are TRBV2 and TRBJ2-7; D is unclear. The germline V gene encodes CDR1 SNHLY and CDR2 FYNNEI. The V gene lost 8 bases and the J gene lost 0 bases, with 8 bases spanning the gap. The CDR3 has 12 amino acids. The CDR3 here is CASLGSSYEQYF. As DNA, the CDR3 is TGTGCCAGCTTAGGAAGCTCCTACGAGCAGTACTTC.

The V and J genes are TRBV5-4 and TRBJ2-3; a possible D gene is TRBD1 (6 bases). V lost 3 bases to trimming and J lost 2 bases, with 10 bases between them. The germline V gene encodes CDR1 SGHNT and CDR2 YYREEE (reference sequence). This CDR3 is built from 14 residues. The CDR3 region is CASSSGQYTDTQYF. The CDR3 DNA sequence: TGTGCCAGCAGCTCAGGACAGTACACAGATACGCAGTATTTT. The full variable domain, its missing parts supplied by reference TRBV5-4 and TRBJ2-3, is ETGVTQSPTHLIKTRGQQVTLRCSSQSGHNTVSWYQQALGQGPQFIFQYYREEENGRGNFPPRFSGLQFPNYSSELNVNALELDDSALYLCASSSGQYTDTQYFGPGTRLTVL.

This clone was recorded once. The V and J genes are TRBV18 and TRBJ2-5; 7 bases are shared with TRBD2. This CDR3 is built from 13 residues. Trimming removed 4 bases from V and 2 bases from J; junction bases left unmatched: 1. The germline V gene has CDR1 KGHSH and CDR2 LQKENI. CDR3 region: CASSQGLQETQYF. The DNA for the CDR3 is TGTGCCAGCTCACAGGGACTACAAGAGACCCAGTACTTC.

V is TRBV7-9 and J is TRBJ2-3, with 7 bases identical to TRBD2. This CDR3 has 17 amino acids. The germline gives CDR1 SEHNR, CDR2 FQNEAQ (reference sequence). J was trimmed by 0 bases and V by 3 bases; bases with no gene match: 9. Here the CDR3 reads CASSFGGGGGSTDTQYF. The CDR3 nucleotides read TGTGCCAGCAGCTTTGGCGGCGGGGGAGGGAGCACAGATACGCAGTATTTT.

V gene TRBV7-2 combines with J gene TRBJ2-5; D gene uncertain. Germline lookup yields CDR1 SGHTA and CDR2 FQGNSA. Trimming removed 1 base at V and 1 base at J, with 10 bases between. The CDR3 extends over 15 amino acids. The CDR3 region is CASSLDITPQETQYF. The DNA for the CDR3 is TGTGCCAGCAGCTTAGACATAACCCCCCAAGAGACCCAGTACTTC. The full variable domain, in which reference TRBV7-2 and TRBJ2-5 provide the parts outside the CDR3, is GAGVSQSPSNKVTEKGKDVELRCDPISGHTALYWYRQSLGQGLEFLIYFQGNSAPDKSGLPSDRFSAERTGGSVSTLTIQRTQQEDSAVYLCASSLDITPQETQYFGPGTRLLVL.

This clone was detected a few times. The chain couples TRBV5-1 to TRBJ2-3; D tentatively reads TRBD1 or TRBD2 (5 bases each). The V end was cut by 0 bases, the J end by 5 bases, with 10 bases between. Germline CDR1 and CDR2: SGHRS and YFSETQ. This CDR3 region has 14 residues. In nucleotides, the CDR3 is TGCGCCAGCAGCTTGGGGGGACCAGAAGATACGCAGTATTTT. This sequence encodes CASSLGGPEDTQYF.

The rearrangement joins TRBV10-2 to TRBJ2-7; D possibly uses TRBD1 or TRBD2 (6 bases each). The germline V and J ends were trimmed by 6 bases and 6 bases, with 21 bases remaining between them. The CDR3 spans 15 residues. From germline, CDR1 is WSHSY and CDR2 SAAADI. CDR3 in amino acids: CASRKRGVEVGEQYF. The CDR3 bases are TGCGCCAGCAGGAAGAGGGGGGTAGAAGTCGGCGAGCAGTACTTC.

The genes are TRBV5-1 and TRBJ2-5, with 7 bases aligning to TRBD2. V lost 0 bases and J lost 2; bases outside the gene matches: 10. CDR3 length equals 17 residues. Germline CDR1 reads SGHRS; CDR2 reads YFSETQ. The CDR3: CASSLVAASGGQETQYF. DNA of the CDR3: TGCGCCAGCAGCTTGGTCGCCGCTAGCGGTGGGCAAGAGACCCAGTACTTC.

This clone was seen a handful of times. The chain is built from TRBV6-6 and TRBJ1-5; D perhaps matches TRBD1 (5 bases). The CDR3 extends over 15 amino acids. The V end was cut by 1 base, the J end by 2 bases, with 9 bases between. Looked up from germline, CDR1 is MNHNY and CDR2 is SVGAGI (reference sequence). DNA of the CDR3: TGTGCCAGCAGTTACTGGGAACAGGGCAATCAGCCCCAGCATTTT. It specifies CASSYWEQGNQPQHF.

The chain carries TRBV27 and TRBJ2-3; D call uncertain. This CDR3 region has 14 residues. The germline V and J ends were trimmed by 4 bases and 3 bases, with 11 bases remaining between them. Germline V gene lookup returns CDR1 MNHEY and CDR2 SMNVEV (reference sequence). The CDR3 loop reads CASSSPGRTDTQYF. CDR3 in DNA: TGTGCCAGCAGTTCACCCGGAAGAACAGATACGCAGTATTTT.

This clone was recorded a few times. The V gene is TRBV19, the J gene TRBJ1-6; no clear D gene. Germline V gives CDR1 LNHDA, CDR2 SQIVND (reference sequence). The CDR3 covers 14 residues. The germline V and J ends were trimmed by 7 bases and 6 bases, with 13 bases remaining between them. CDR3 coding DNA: TGTGCCAGTACCATAAAAACATCTAATTCACCCCTCCACTTT. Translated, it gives CASTIKTSNSPLHF.

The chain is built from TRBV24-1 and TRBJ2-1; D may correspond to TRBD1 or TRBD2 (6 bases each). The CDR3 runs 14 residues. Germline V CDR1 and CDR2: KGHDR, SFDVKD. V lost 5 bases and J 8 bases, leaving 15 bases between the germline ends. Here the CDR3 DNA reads TGTGCCACCAGTGCTCTTCGGGGGCGGCATGAGCAGTTCTTC. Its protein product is CATSALRGRHEQFF.

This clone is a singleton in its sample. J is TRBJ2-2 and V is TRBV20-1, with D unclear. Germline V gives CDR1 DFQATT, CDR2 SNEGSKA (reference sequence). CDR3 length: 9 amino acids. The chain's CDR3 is CSTPGELFF. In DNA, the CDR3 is TGCAGCACCCCCGGGGAGCTGTTTTTT.

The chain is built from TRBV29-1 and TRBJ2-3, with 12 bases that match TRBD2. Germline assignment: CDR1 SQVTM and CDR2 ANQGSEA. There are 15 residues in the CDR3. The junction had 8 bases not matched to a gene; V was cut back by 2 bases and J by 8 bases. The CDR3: CSVELSLAGGGTQYF. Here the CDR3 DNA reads TGCAGCGTTGAATTGTCACTAGCGGGAGGCGGTACGCAGTATTTT.

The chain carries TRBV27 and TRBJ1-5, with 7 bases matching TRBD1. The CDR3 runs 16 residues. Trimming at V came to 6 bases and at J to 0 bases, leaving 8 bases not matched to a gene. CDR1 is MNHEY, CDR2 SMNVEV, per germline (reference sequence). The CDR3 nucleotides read TGTGCCAGCAGAGCCGGGACAGTTCCTAGCAATCAGCCCCAGCATTTT. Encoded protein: CASRAGTVPSNQPQHF.

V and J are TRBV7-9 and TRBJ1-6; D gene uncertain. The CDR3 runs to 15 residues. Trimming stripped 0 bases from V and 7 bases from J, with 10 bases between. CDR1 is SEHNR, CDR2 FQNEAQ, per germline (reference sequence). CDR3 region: CASSLAYQINSPLHF. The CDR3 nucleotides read TGTGCCAGCAGCTTAGCTTACCAGATAAATTCACCCCTCCACTTT.

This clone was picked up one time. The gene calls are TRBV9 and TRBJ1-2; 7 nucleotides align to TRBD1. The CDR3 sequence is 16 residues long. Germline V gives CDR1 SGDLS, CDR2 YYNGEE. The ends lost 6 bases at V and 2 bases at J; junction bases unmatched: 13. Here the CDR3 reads CASKGGEHGGNYGYTF. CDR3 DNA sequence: TGTGCCAGCAAAGGGGGCGAACATGGGGGAAACTATGGCTACACCTTC.

CDR3 amino acids: CASSIEPNRVSFYGYTF. CDR3 nucleotides: TGTGCCAGTAGTATAGAACCAAACAGGGTATCGTTCTATGGCTACACCTTC. V usage is TRBV19 and J usage is TRBJ1-2, with a tentative D call TRBD1 (6 bases). The V gene lost 0 bases and the J gene lost 4 bases, with 18 bases spanning the gap. CDR1 is LNHDA, CDR2 SQIVND, per germline (reference sequence). This CDR3 is 17 amino acids long. The complete variable domain, with remaining parts taken from reference TRBV19 and TRBJ1-2, reads DGGITQSPKYLFRKEGQNVTLSCEQNLNHDAMYWYRQDPGQGLRLIYYSQIVNDFQKGDIAEGYSVSREKKESFPLTVTSAQKNPTAFYLCASSIEPNRVSFYGYTFGSGTRLTVV.